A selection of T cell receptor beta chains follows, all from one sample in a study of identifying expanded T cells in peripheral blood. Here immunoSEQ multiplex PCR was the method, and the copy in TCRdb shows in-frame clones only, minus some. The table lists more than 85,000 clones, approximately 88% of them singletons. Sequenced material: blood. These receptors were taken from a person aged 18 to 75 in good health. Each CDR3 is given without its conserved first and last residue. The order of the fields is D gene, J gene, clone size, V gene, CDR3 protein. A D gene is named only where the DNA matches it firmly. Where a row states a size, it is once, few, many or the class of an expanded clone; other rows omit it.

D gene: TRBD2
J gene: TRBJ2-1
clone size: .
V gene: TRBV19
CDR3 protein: ASMISGGGSYNEQF

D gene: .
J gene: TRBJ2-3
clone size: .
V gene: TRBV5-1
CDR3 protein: ASSYSTDTQY

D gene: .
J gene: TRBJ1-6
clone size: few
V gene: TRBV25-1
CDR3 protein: ASSEEYSSYNSPLH

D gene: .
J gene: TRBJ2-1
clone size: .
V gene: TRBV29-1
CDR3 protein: SVEDVGDEQF

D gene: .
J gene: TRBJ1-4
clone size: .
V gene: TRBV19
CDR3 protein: ASSSRNEKLF

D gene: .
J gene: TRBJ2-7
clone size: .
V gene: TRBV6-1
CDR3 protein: ASSVRLYEQY

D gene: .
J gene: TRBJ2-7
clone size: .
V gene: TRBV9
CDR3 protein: ASSAGQSTYEQY

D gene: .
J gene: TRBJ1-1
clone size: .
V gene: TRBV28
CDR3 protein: ASILPGLDTEAF

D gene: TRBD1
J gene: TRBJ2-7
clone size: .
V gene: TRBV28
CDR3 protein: ASSFTGGYEQY

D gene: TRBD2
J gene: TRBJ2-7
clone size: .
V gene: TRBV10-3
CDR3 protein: AISDRTSSYEQY

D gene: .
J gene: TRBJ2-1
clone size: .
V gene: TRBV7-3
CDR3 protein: ASSSRHTDLSSYNEQF

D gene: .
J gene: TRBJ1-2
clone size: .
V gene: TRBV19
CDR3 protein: ASNGGYGYT

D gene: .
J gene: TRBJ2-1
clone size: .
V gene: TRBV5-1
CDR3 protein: ASSLTLGPLGEQF

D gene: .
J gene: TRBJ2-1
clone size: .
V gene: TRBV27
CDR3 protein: ASSPGAEQF

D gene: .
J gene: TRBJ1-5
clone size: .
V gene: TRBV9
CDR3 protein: ASSTDGDINQPQH

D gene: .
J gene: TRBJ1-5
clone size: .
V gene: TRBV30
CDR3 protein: AWGRGDNQPQH

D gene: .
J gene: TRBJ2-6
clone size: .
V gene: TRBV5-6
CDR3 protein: ASSLTRVSGANVLT

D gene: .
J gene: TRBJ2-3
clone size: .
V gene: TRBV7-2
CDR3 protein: ASSLAVTDTQY

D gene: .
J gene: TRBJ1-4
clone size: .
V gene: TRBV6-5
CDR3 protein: ASSFWADEKLF

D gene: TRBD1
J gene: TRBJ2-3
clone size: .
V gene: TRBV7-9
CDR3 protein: ASSTRDRGYTDTQY

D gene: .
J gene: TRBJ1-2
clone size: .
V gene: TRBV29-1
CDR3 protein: SGAQGIYGYT

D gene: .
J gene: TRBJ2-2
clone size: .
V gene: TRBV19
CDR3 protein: ASSIRPEMVNTGELF

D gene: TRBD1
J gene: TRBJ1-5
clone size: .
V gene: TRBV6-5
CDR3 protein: ASRPGQGTQPQH

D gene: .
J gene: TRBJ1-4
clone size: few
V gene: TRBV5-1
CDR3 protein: ASSLLAGRAEKLF

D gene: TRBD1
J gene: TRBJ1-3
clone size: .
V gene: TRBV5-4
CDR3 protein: ASSSSTGTGAGNTIY

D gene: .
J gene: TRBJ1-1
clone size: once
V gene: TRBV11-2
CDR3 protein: ASSLRGSTEAF